This entry lists 22 T cell receptor beta chains sequenced from one sample in a study of tumor-infiltrating lymphocytes in primary liver carcinoma. Blood RNA originated from unsorted whole blood, with germline DNA additionally extracted. Total RNA (around 500 ng) served as template for TCR beta cDNA synthesis primed by a constant-region primer. Construction of TCR beta libraries relied on three successive nested multiplex PCR rounds employing slightly modified ARM-PCR. In the first two PCR rounds, TRBV1-TRBV30 forward primers were paired with a C-beta reverse primer, and each round lasted roughly 10 cycles. TCRdb re-called the multiplex PCR reads with MiXCR, one entry per CDR3 protein. The sample lists fewer than 350,000 distinct CDR3 sequences, less than 75% occurring once. Sequencing was done on a sample of peripheral blood. Every receptor here comes from a man aged 40-49 years with primary liver carcinoma and hepatitis B virus infection.

V and J are TRBV28 and TRBJ2-7, with 9 bases aligning to TRBD2. Germline trimming cut 5 bases from V and 3 bases from J; bases unmatched to any gene: 5. CDR1 MDHEN and CDR2 SYDVKM come from the germline V gene. The CDR3 is 14 amino acids. For the CDR3, the DNA is TGTGCCAGCAGTGGCTGTAGCGGGGGCTACGAGCAGTACTTC. As protein: CASSGCSGGYEQYF.

The gene calls are TRBV29-1 and TRBJ1-1, with D hard to call. The CDR3 has 17 residues. V was shortened by 6 bases and J by 0 bases, with 23 bases between the two germline ends. Per germline, CDR1 SQVTM and CDR2 ANQGSEA. CDR3 loop: CSVSHLTARNMNTEAFF. The DNA of the CDR3 is TGCAGCGTGTCCCACCTAACCGCGCGAAACATGAACACTGAAGCTTTCTTT.

The chain has TRBV11-2 and TRBJ2-3, with no clear D. The tail of the sequence fits TRBJ1-5 better, so the J call may be wrong. Germline assignment: CDR1 SGHAT and CDR2 FQNNGV. This CDR3 is built from 13 residues. CDR3 in DNA: TGTGCCAGCAGCTCTAGCGGGATGGATACGCAGCATTTT. This gives the protein CASSSSGMDTQHF.

A remark on this clonotype: This sequence may be a read error, since a much larger clone differs from it by one base. The V call is TRBV29-1, the J call TRBJ2-7; tentatively, D is TRBD1 (6 bases). The CDR3 spans 12 residues. V was clipped by 4 bases and J by 3 bases, with 10 bases between them. Germline V gives CDR1 SQVTM, CDR2 ANQGSEA. CDR3 in amino acids: CSVVDSFYEQYF. CDR3 sequence (DNA): TGCAGCGTTGTGGACAGTTTCTACGAGCAGTACTTC.

The CDR3 DNA is TGTGCCAGCAGGCTCGGGACAGGGGGCTACAATGAGCAGTTCTTC. Encoded protein: CASRLGTGGYNEQFF. The chain links TRBV11-1 to TRBJ2-1, with TRBD1 identical over 11 bases. The trim removed 6 bases at V and 3 bases at J, leaving 4 bases unmatched. Germline CDR1 and CDR2: SGHAT and FQDESV (reference sequence). The CDR3 consists of 15 residues. The full variable domain, its missing parts supplied by reference TRBV11-1 and TRBJ2-1, is EAEVAQSPRYKITEKSQAVAFWCDPISGHATLYWYRQILGQGPELLVQFQDESVVDDSQLPKDRFSAERLKGVDSTLKIQPAELGDSAMYLCASRLGTGGYNEQFFGPGTRLTVL.

Regarding this clonotype: One end of the junction fails to match germline, which may point to a read error. The chain employs TRBV6-5 and TRBJ2-1, with 9 bases that match TRBD2. Germline V gene data show CDR1 as MNHEY and CDR2 as SVGAGI. The CDR3 runs 15 residues. The CDR3 DNA follows: TGTGCGAGCAGGGTAGCGGGAGTAGGCTACAATGAGCAGTTCTTC. It is translated as CASRVAGVGYNEQFF.

Concerning this clonotype: At one end, the junction sequence differs from germline, possibly due to a read error. Here the CDR3 DNA reads TGCGCCTGCAGCAGTAGGTCCGGTAATGAAAAACTGTTTTTT. The encoded protein is CACSSRSGNEKLFF. The J gene is TRBJ1-4, the V gene TRBV5-1; D is uncertain. Germline-derived CDR1 and CDR2 are SGHRS and YFSETQ. This CDR3 spans 14 amino acids.

This clonotype was seen a single time. Sequence at one end of the junction differs from germline and may be a read error. The rearrangement uses TRBV11-1 and TRBJ1-5; the match to TRBD1 covers 8 bases. This CDR3 region has 18 residues. Germline V gene sequence: CDR1 SGHAT, CDR2 FQDESV (reference sequence). This CDR3 is CVSSHDHEQGDKDQPQHF. The CDR3 nucleotides are TGTGTCAGCAGCCACGATCATGAACAGGGGGATAAGGATCAGCCCCAGCATTTC.

The chain combines TRBV4-2 with TRBJ2-1, with TRBD2 matching 8 bases. The CDR3 spans 18 residues. V was pared by 0 bases and J by 8 bases, with 15 bases of the junction left unmatched. Germline lookup yields CDR1 LGHNA and CDR2 YNFKEQ. DNA of the CDR3: TGTGCCAGCAGCCAAGAGATGACGGGAGGGCCGGGCCACGATGAGCAGTTCTTC. Residues: CASSQEMTGGPGHDEQFF.

This clonotype was seen a few times. A read error may explain this, as a much larger clone is one base away. The chain recombines TRBV12-3 or TRBV12-4 with TRBJ2-5; 10 nucleotides align to TRBD2. The length of the CDR3 is 15 residues. The CDR3 spells CAGSVGLAGVETQYF. CDR3 sequence (DNA): TGTGCCGGCAGTGTCGGGCTAGCGGGAGTAGAGACCCAGTACTTC.

For this clonotype: Germline is not matched at one junction end, which may reflect a read error. The rearrangement joins TRBV6-1 to TRBJ2-1; tentatively, D is TRBD1 (6 bases). CDR3 length equals 13 residues. Germline loops: CDR1 MNHNS, CDR2 SASEGT. CDR3 in DNA: TGTGCCAACAGTGAAGCGAGGGGGTCCGGCCAGTTCTTC. Translation: CANSEARGSGQFF.

About this clonotype: Given a much more abundant clone one base away, this may be a read error. The chain is built from TRBV28 and TRBJ1-2; D gene ambiguous. The CDR3 extends over 13 amino acids. Germline CDR1 and CDR2: MDHEN and SYDVKM. This CDR3 is CVSSFSENYGYTF. In DNA, the CDR3 is TGTGTCAGCAGTTTTTCGGAGAACTATGGCTACACCTTC.

Turning to this clonotype: This sequence may be a read error, since a much larger clone differs from it by one base. The chain couples TRBV6-5 to TRBJ2-1; the match to TRBD1 covers 10 bases. This CDR3 contains 15 residues. From germline, CDR1 is MNHEY and CDR2 SVGAGI. The CDR3 nucleotides read TGTGCCAGCGGTTACGGGGGACAGGGGCGGAATGAGCAGTTCTTC. This translates into CASGYGGQGRNEQFF.

Notes on this clonotype: Germline is not matched at one junction end, which may reflect a read error. V usage is TRBV4-3 and J usage is TRBJ2-1; 7 bases match TRBD1. This CDR3 region has 18 residues. Germline V CDR1 and CDR2: LGHNA, YSLEER. DNA for the CDR3: TGCGCCAGCAGCCGGACCGGCGGAGGACAGGAGGCTTACAATGAGCAATTCTTC. Amino acids: CASSRTGGGQEAYNEQFF.

This clonotype was picked up a small number of times. A much larger clone differs from this one at a single base, so this may be a read error. The chain links TRBV29-1 to TRBJ2-1, with D possibly called TRBD1 or TRBD2 (5 bases each). CDR1 and CDR2 (germline): SQVTM, ANQGSEA. Trimming cost V 7 bases and J 0 bases, with 16 bases left between them. This CDR3 region has 15 residues. CDR3 nucleotide sequence: TGCAGCGCCTTCCCCGGGGCGAGCTCCTACAATGAGCAGTTCTTC. Protein: CSAFPGASSYNEQFF.

This clonotype was seen ten or more times. This sequence joins TRBV6-5 and TRBJ2-5; 7 bases align to TRBD2. CDR1 MNHEY and CDR2 SVGAGI come from the germline V gene. After removal of 4 bases from V and 5 bases from J, the junction contained 7 bases not matched to a gene. The CDR3 consists of 14 residues. This chain's CDR3 is CASSLRGGDETQYF. CDR3 DNA: TGTGCCAGCAGTTTGAGGGGAGGGGATGAGACCCAGTACTTC.

This clonotype appeared a few times. This chain joins TRBV30 and TRBJ1-2, with D perhaps TRBD1 (5 bases). Germline CDR1 reads GTSNPN; CDR2 reads SVGIG (reference sequence). V lost 0 bases, J lost 6 bases, and 17 bases lay in between. This CDR3 is built from 15 residues. The CDR3 sequence: CAWSVFRGAGNGYTF. CDR3 coding DNA: TGTGCCTGGAGTGTGTTCCGGGGCGCCGGGAATGGCTACACCTTC.

At least ten counts were recorded for this clonotype. The chain links TRBV5-6 to TRBJ2-1; D is tentatively TRBD1 or TRBD2 (5 bases each). Germline V gene data show CDR1 as SGHDT and CDR2 as YYEEEE. CDR3 length: 18 amino acids. The V and J ends lost 4 bases and 3 bases respectively, with 23 bases between them. CDR3 DNA: TGTGCCAGCAGCCGGGACCTCCTGGGGACCTTAAACTACAATGAGCAGTTCTTC. The encoded protein is CASSRDLLGTLNYNEQFF.

Of note for this clonotype: This is likely a read error, given that the CDR3 carries no conserved phenylalanine or tryptophan at its end. This rearrangement joins TRBV11-2 to TRBJ2-1, with D unclear. Germline assignment: CDR1 SGHAT and CDR2 FQNNGV. The germline V and J ends were trimmed by 3 bases and 4 bases, with 16 bases remaining between them. The CDR3 loop spans 16 amino acids. Written as DNA, the CDR3 is TGTGCCAGCAGCTTGCCCAAAGATCCGACGTACAATGAGCAGTTCTCC. Encoded protein: CASSLPKDPTYNEQFS.

On this clonotype itself: A much larger clone differs from this one at a single base, so this may be a read error. The genes are TRBV14 and TRBJ2-5; D possibly corresponds to TRBD1 (5 bases). The CDR3 runs to 13 residues. Germline V gene data show CDR1 as SGHDN and CDR2 as FVKESK. The CDR3 sequence: CASSRTHQETKYF. The CDR3 nucleotides read TGTGCCAGCAGCCGGACACACCAAGAGACCAAGTACTTC.

On this clonotype itself: The CDR3 ends on some other residue instead of the conserved phenylalanine or tryptophan, so this is likely a read error. The chain recombines TRBV11-1 with TRBJ1-6; TRBD1 matches at 10 bases. Germline CDR1 is SGHAT and CDR2 is FQDESV (reference sequence). This CDR3 is 15 amino acids long. This CDR3 is CVSSIDRGHNSPLHY. The CDR3 nucleotides are TGTGTCAGCAGCATCGACAGGGGGCATAATTCACCCCTCCACTAT.

The sample holds one count of this clonotype. The V gene is TRBV7-8, the J gene TRBJ1-5; D gene uncertain. Germline assignment: CDR1 SGHVS and CDR2 FQNEAQ. This CDR3 spans 15 amino acids. Trimming cost V 8 bases and J 4 bases, with 18 bases left between them. The CDR3 loop is CASANWWQSNQPQHF. CDR3 sequence (DNA): TGTGCCAGCGCAAACTGGTGGCAGTCAAATCAGCCCCAGCATTTT.